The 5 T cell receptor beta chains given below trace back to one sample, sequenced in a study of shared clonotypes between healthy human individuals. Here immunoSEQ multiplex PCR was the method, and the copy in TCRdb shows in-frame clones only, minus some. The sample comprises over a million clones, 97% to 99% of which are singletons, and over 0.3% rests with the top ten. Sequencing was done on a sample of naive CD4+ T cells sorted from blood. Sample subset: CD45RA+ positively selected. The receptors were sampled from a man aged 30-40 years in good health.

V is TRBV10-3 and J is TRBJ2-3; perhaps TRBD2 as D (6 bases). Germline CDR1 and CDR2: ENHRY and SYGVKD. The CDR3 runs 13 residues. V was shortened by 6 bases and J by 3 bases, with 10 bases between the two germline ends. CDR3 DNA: TGTGCCATCAGGCGGAGGGTGACAGATACGCAGTATTTT. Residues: CAIRRRVTDTQYF.

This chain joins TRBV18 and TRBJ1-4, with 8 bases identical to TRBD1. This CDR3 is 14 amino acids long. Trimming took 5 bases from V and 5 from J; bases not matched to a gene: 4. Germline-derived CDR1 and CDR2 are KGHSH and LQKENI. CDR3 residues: CASSSDRANEKLFF. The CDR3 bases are TGTGCCAGCTCATCGGACAGGGCCAATGAAAAACTGTTTTTT.

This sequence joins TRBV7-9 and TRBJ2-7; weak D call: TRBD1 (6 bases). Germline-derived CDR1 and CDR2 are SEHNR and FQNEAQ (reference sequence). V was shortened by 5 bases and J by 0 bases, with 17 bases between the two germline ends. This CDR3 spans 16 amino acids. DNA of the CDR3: TGTGCCAGCAGCCCAAACCTCAGGGGAAGCTCCTACGAGCAGTACTTC. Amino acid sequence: CASSPNLRGSSYEQYF.

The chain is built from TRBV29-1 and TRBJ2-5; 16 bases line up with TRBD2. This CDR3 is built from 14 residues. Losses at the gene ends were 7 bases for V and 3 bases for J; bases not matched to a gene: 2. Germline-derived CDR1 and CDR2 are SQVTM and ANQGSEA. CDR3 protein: CSGGTSGREETQYF. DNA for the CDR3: TGCAGCGGGGGGACTAGCGGGAGGGAAGAGACCCAGTACTTC.

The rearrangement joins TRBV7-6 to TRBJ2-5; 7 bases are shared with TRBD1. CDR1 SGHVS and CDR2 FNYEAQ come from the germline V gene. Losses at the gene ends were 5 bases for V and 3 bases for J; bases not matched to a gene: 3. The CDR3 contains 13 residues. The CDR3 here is CASSPGTEETQYF. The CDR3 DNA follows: TGTGCCAGCAGCCCCGGGACAGAAGAGACCCAGTACTTC. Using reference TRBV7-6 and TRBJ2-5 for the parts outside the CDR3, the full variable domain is GAGVSQSPRYKVTKRGQDVALRCDPISGHVSLYWYRQALGQGPEFLTYFNYEAQQDKSGLPNDRFSAERPEGSISTLTIQRTEQRDSAMYRCASSPGTEETQYFGPGTRLLVL.